Reported below is one T cell receptor (beta chain). There are many counts of this clonotype. The clone's antigen remains unknown. The sample holds no much larger clone one base away, and base qualities are not on file. To demonstrate the VDJtools post-analysis software, TCR beta repertoires were profiled from the peripheral blood of 13 young patients with multiple sclerosis. The multiple sclerosis patients were children and adolescents between about 6 and 15 years of age. Libraries came from PCR. Instrument on record: Illumina HiSeq 2500. To reduce PCR and sequencing biases, unique molecular identifiers were built into the TCR beta cDNA libraries. Every 1 to 10 million input T cells yielded approximately 500,000 cDNA molecules, meaning each molecule approximated one T cell. The patient libraries were prepared and sequenced with the same protocol used for the earlier healthy control dataset. Samples belonging to the same batch were prepared together, multiplexed and sequenced on a shared HiSeq lane. Under the source paper's analysis protocol: Raw barcoded reads were processed with MIGEC, discarding single-read molecular identifier groups before consensus assembly and CDR3 extraction. VDJtools was used for post-analysis of the clonotype tables, with diversity normalized by down-sampling every dataset to the smallest sample size. To correct batch-related cross-sample contamination, repertoire overlap clustering matched CDR3 amino acid sequences but not nucleotide sequences. TCRdb redid the processing of the public reads, applying fastp at Q25 and MiXCR, and retained in-frame beta chains. Each entry merges the rows of one CDR3 protein and shows their most common DNA and genes. TCRdb's processing, not the study's, gives the V and J calls here. Here the sample has approximately 180,000 distinct CDR3 sequences; about 30% occur a single time. Of the sample, 1.5% falls within the top ten clones.

The entry originates in a study of post-analysis software for immune sequencing data (dated by TCRdb to 2014 to 2015). In the study overall: Disease courses on record covered relapsing-remitting, secondary progressive and progressive-relapsing multiple sclerosis, though some patients had no subtype annotation. Patient repertoires were compared against about a dozen previously published healthy control repertoires from donors aged 6 to 25 years. A subset of samples was prepared in parallel using single-end sample barcoding, then pooled and co-amplified after Illumina adapter ligation. The full study reports these points: A few TRBV segments, including TRBV5-6, TRBV5-1 and TRBV20-1, were significantly more frequent in patients than controls. The control group was slightly older than the multiple sclerosis patient group. Direct clustering with F measure showed strong co-clustering of samples prepared in the same batch, prompting a batch-effect correction. Multiple sclerosis patients had significantly lower normalized Chao1 diversity than controls, a result that suggests substantial peripheral T-cell clonal expansion.

The CDR3 goes from the cysteine to the phenylalanine over 14 residues. Only the CDR3 part of the read is kept: 42 bases, read in frame from the first base. For this chain, trimming is 3 bases at the V end and 6 bases at the J end, and the number of junction bases without a gene match is 8. Looking up the germline V gene (reference sequence) yields CDR1 DFQATT and CDR2 SNEGSKA. What was sequenced was blood. The V and J segments used are TRBV20-1 and TRBJ2-7; the central 10 bases match TRBD1. The TCR was taken from a girl between 10 and 17 years old with multiple sclerosis. CDR3 protein: CSASVVTGGFEQYF. The DNA sequence is given as TGCAGTGCTAGTGTTGTGACAGGGGGCTTCGAGCAGTACTTC.